This T cell receptor (beta chain) derives from a study of cytomegalovirus exposure and HLA in healthy donors. Study-level background: According to later analysis, the same platform produced the roughly 120 validation and several hundred first-cohort repertoires.

In regard to this clone: Its antigen is unknown.

The CDR3 loop spans 16 amino acids. Trimming left V 2 bases short and J 0 bases short, with 8 bases between. Germline loops: CDR1 SGHVS, CDR2 FNYEAQ. Study-wide results and caveats: A classifier reportedly called cytomegalovirus status with high sensitivity and specificity. Cytomegalovirus association was assigned to 170 or so TCR beta chains.

Here immunoSEQ multiplex PCR was the method, and the copy in TCRdb shows in-frame clones only, minus some. The repertoire holds approximately 280,000 clones, with around 87% as singletons. Sequencing was performed on PBMCs. This receptor was taken from a woman aged 18-29 years in good health and CMV-seronegative. The J gene is TRBJ2-6, the V gene TRBV7-6; D is ambiguous. Here the CDR3 reads CASSLNSGSGANVLTF. DNA of the CDR3: TGTGCCAGCAGCTTAAACAGTGGCTCTGGGGCCAACGTCCTGACTTTC.